This T cell receptor beta chain emerged from a study of T cells in Graves' hyperthyroidism and ophthalmopathy. This clonotype was seen repeatedly, ten times or more. Regions amplified from RNA transcripts were the TCR beta CDR3 regions. During a first-round RT-PCR of the TCR CDR3, the HTBI primer set was used. From the multiplex PCR reads, TCRdb called clonotypes with MiXCR, one entry per CDR3 protein. This table has more than 300,000 distinct CDR3 sequences, 14% appearing once. Germline V gives CDR1 SGDLS, CDR2 YYNGEE. The CDR3 is 14 amino acids. V was trimmed by 0 bases and J by 4 bases, leaving 8 bases between them. Among the patients, aged 18 to 65, hyperthyroidism was newly diagnosed and had lasted under 2 months. Fresh peripheral blood, 9.5 to 10 ml of it, supplied the PBMCs.

The sample taken for sequencing was blood. The chain couples TRBV9 to TRBJ2-1; D is unresolved. The TCR comes from a woman aged 25 to 39 with Graves' hyperthyroidism. DNA of the CDR3: TGTGCCAGCAGCGTAGTTGTGAATTACAATGAGCAGTTCTTC. It encodes CASSVVVNYNEQFF.